These T cell receptor beta chains were read from a single sample in a study of T cell changes during pregnancy in multiple sclerosis. Only in-frame clones appear in the TCRdb table, and some are missing; sequencing was by immunoSEQ multiplex PCR. The sample has roughly 48,000 clones, approximately 95% seen once. The material sequenced was CD8+ T cells from peripheral blood mononuclear cells, taken in the first trimester of pregnancy. Receptors originate from a female donor with multiple sclerosis, enrolled in a pregnancy study. The CDR3 runs from the conserved cysteine through the conserved F or W. Each record gives: J gene, V gene, clone size, D gene, CDR3 DNA, CDR3 protein. D genes are given only for firm matches. Size is stated for part of the rows, as once, few or many counts, or as a class when the clone is expanded.

TRBJ2-1,TRBV29-1,.,TRBD2,TGCAGCGTTGAGGAAGCGGGAGATGCCTACAATGAGCAGTTCTTC,CSVEEAGDAYNEQFF
TRBJ1-2,TRBV19,.,TRBD1,TGTGCCAGTAGTATACAAAACAGGGGAGGCTATGGCTACACCTTC,CASSIQNRGGYGYTF
TRBJ1-3,TRBV5-1,.,.,TGCGCCAGCAGCTTTGACAGGAGCTCTGGAAACACCATATATTTT,CASSFDRSSGNTIYF
TRBJ2-1,TRBV7-8,once,TRBD2,TGTGCCAGCAGCTTAGGTCTAGCGGGAGAACCTGAGCAGTTCTTC,CASSLGLAGEPEQFF
TRBJ1-2,TRBV7-9,.,.,TGTGCCAGCAGCTCAGGAGGGACTAACTATGGCTACACCTTC,CASSSGGTNYGYTF
TRBJ1-2,TRBV4-1,once,TRBD1,TGCGCCAGCAGCCAACCTTACAGGGGAAGGTACTATGGCTACACCTTC,CASSQPYRGRYYGYTF
TRBJ2-3,TRBV27,.,.,TGTGCCAGCAGTTTAGTTGGGCCGGGCACAGATACGCAGTATTTT,CASSLVGPGTDTQYF
TRBJ2-7,TRBV27,.,.,TGTGCCAGCAGTTGGGCGACAGACTACGAGCAGTACTTC,CASSWATDYEQYF
TRBJ2-1,TRBV2,.,.,TGTGCCAGCAGTGTAGAGTCCGGGTACAATGAGCAGTTCTTC,CASSVESGYNEQFF
TRBJ1-1,TRBV5-4,.,.,TGTGCCAGCAGCCATGGCAACCTAGGCACTGAAGCTTTCTTT,CASSHGNLGTEAFF
TRBJ1-5,TRBV15,.,TRBD1,TGTGCCACCAGCGGTATGACAGGGGATCAGCCCCAGCATTTT,CATSGMTGDQPQHF
TRBJ2-3,TRBV6-1,.,.,TGTGCCAGCAGTTGGTCGGGGTTCCCCACAGATACGCAGTATTTT,CASSWSGFPTDTQYF
TRBJ1-1,TRBV29-1,.,TRBD1,TGCAGCGTTGTGACAGGGGCGGGAGCTTTCTTT,CSVVTGAGAFF
TRBJ2-5,TRBV28,.,.,TGTGCCAGCAGTTTAGGAAGGGGGAATTGGGAGACCCAGTACTTC,CASSLGRGNWETQYF
TRBJ2-3,TRBV4-1,.,.,TGCGCCAGCAGCCTAAAGAGTGCAGATACGCAGTATTTT,CASSLKSADTQYF
TRBJ2-5,TRBV10-3,once,TRBD1,TGTGCCATCAGTGACCCCCGACAGGGGGCGCAAGGAGAGACCCAGTACTTC,CAISDPRQGAQGETQYF
TRBJ1-1,TRBV15,.,.,TGTGCCACCAGCTTGAATCGACTTACGAACACTGAAGCTTTCTTT,CATSLNRLTNTEAFF
TRBJ2-4,TRBV6-6,.,.,TGTGCCAGCAGTTATTCCACACGAAACATTCAGTACTTC,CASSYSTRNIQYF
TRBJ2-2,TRBV27,.,TRBD1,TGTGCCAGCGGCTTTTGGACAGGTGCCGGGGAGCTGTTTTTT,CASGFWTGAGELFF
TRBJ2-2,TRBV7-9,.,TRBD1,TGTGCCAGCAGCCATAGGACAGGCACCGGGGAGCTGTTTTTT,CASSHRTGTGELFF
TRBJ2-7,TRBV5-6,.,TRBD2,TGTGCCAGCAGCCTGGGACTAGCGGGAGCTTACGAGCAGTACTTC,CASSLGLAGAYEQYF
TRBJ1-2,TRBV28,.,.,TGTGCCAGCAGTTCGGGGGGGCTCTGGACAGCCGAATATGGCTACACCTTC,CASSSGGLWTAEYGYTF
TRBJ1-1,TRBV19,.,TRBD1,TGTGCCGGTCGGGACAGCGTGAACACTGAAGCTTTCTTT,CAGRDSVNTEAFF
TRBJ1-3,TRBV28,.,TRBD1,TGTGCCAGCAGTACGGAGACAGGGGCTGGAAACACCATATATTTT,CASSTETGAGNTIYF
TRBJ1-2,TRBV10-1,.,TRBD1,TGCGCCAGCGGCGGGACAGATTATGGCTACACCTTC,CASGGTDYGYTF
TRBJ2-3,TRBV13,.,TRBD2,TGTGCCAGCAGCCTTGGGACTAGCGGGAGGAACACAGATACGCAGTATTTT,CASSLGTSGRNTDTQYF
TRBJ2-1,TRBV5-8,.,TRBD1,TGTGCCAGCAGCCCACCCCCTGACAGGGGGAAGGATGAGCAGTTCTTC,CASSPPPDRGKDEQFF
TRBJ1-4,TRBV27,.,.,TGTGCCAGCAGTCCGACCGACGGGCGGGGGGGAGAAAAACTGTTTTTT,CASSPTDGRGGEKLFF
TRBJ2-3,TRBV11-3,once,TRBD2,TGTGCCAGCAGCTACCGTGCGGGAGGGCCTGTTCGCACAGATACGCAGTATTTT,CASSYRAGGPVRTDTQYF
TRBJ2-7,TRBV7-3,once,.,TGTGCCAGCAGCTTATTGTCGGGGTCCGAGCAGTACTTC,CASSLLSGSEQYF
TRBJ2-7,TRBV14,.,TRBD2,TGTGCCAGCAGCCAAGGGACCGGGACTATCTCCTACGAGCAGTACTTC,CASSQGTGTISYEQYF
TRBJ1-1,TRBV28,.,.,TGTGCCAGCAGTTTGGGGGGGGACACTGAAGCTTTCTTT,CASSLGGDTEAFF
TRBJ1-1,TRBV2,.,.,TGTGCCAGCAGTGAGATTGAGGGGGAGGGCACTGAAGCTTTCTTT,CASSEIEGEGTEAFF
TRBJ2-2,TRBV2,.,TRBD1,TGTGCCAGCACCTTAAGACAGGGCCGGGCCGGGGAGCTGTTTTTT,CASTLRQGRAGELFF
TRBJ2-1,TRBV5-1,.,TRBD2,TGCGCCAGCAGCTTTACCGATGGACTAGCTACGGGGTTTAAGCGCAATGAGCAGTTCTTC,CASSFTDGLATGFKRNEQFF
TRBJ2-1,TRBV4-3,.,TRBD1,TGCGCCAGCAGCCCTCCGGGACAGGGAGTAATTGAGCAGTTCTTC,CASSPPGQGVIEQFF
TRBJ2-7,TRBV11-2,.,.,TGTGCCAGCAGCTTAGATAACAGGTTGTCTCTCTCCTACGAGCAGTACTTC,CASSLDNRLSLSYEQYF
TRBJ2-1,TRBV11-2,.,.,TGTGCCAGCAGCTTCAACAATGAGCAGTTCTTC,CASSFNNEQFF
TRBJ2-7,TRBV5-1,.,.,TGCGCCAGCGGTCCCGGGACAACGACCTACGAGCAGTACTTC,CASGPGTTTYEQYF
TRBJ1-5,TRBV21-1,once,.,TGTGCCAGCAGCAATCCTTGGGGGCGGACAGGGGAAGATTTT,CASSNPWGRTGEDF
TRBJ2-7,TRBV9,.,TRBD1,TGTGCCAGCAGCTTGGACCTAGGACAGGGGGTCTACGAGCAGTACTTC,CASSLDLGQGVYEQYF
TRBJ1-4,TRBV14,.,TRBD1,TGTGCCAGCAGCCAACGCGGGACAGGGGAGGAAAAACTGTTTTTT,CASSQRGTGEEKLFF
TRBJ2-1,TRBV7-9,.,TRBD2,TGTGCCAGCAGCCCTCGGACTAGCGGGTACAATGAGCAGTTCTTC,CASSPRTSGYNEQFF
TRBJ1-1,TRBV30,.,.,TGTGCCTGGGGAGCCCGACTCCTAAGGGGCGCTCGGACTGAAGCTTTCTTT,CAWGARLLRGARTEAFF
TRBJ2-6,TRBV7-9,.,TRBD1,TGTGCCAGCAGCTCGGGACAGATGACCGTCTCTGGGGCCAACGTCCTGACTTTC,CASSSGQMTVSGANVLTF
TRBJ2-7,TRBV7-4,.,.,TGTGCCAGCAGCTTATGGGGGGTTTTTCTGGACGAGCAGTACTTC,CASSLWGVFLDEQYF
TRBJ2-1,TRBV15,.,.,TGTGCCACCAGCAGAGATACTCCCAGGGCGGATGAGCAGTTCTTC,CATSRDTPRADEQFF
TRBJ2-1,TRBV7-9,.,TRBD2,TGTGCCAGCAGCCCCATGGGGGGAGGGCTCGATGAGCAGTTCTTC,CASSPMGGGLDEQFF
TRBJ1-4,TRBV7-8,.,.,TGTGCCAGCAGCGAAACAGTAACTAATGAAAAACTGTTTTTT,CASSETVTNEKLFF
TRBJ2-7,TRBV5-1,.,.,TGCGCCAGCAGCTCCCCAGCGGAAGGGTTCTACGAGCAGTACTTC,CASSSPAEGFYEQYF
TRBJ2-7,TRBV19,.,.,TGTGCCAGTGGGAATGCAGGGGGGAACTACGAGCAGTACTTC,CASGNAGGNYEQYF
TRBJ1-4,TRBV27,.,TRBD1,TGTGCCAGCAGTTTGGGCCAGGGGGCCTGGAAACTGTTTTTT,CASSLGQGAWKLFF